Listed here is a single T cell receptor beta chain. What it binds is unknown. TCRdb itself ran the 5' RACE reads through MiXCR, one entry per CDR3 protein. The table records 750,000 to 950,000 distinct CDR3 sequences, over 9% of them present only once. Germline assignment: CDR1 MNHNS and CDR2 SASEGT. The CDR3 has 13 amino acids. Trimming stripped 3 bases from V and 3 bases from J, with 8 bases between. The data were taken from a study of identical twins. Findings and limits, study-wide: The models gave estimates that fell short of the out-of-frame TCR alpha sharing seen in monozygotic twins. Conclusions were drawn cross-sectionally by statistical analysis, without following the same donors.

This same sample was also part of a study on yellow fever vaccine responses in identical twins. That study reports: Twins reportedly showed a vaccine T cell response that seemed partly convergent and partly personalized.

Sequencing input: PBMCs. The clonotype was recovered from a woman aged 18-30 years in good health. The rearrangement joins TRBV6-1 to TRBJ2-5; D gene unclear. The CDR3 sequence: CASSDGQKETQYF. DNA of the CDR3: TGTGCCAGCAGTGACGGGCAGAAAGAGACCCAGTACTTC.